These T cell receptor beta chains were read from a single sample in a study of memory CD4+ T cells and cytomegalovirus serostatus. Profiled with immunoSEQ multiplex PCR; TCRdb holds only in-frame clones, not every one. Among just under 95,000 clones listed, over 70% were seen once. The sample comprised memory CD4+ T cells from blood. The receptors stem from an adult in good health and CMV-seropositive. Both conserved end residues are part of each CDR3. The D gene is left open where the match is weak. A clone size is listed for some rows: how often the clone was seen (once, few, many), or a class if it is expanded.

v_call	j_call	clone_size	d_call	cdr3_aa	cdr3_nt
TRBV7-2	TRBJ2-7	.	.	CASSSLGQASYEQYF	TGTGCCAGCAGCTCCCTAGGACAAGCTTCCTACGAGCAGTACTTC
TRBV27	TRBJ2-7	.	.	CASTPQGSYEQYF	TGTGCCAGCACCCCCCAAGGGTCCTACGAGCAGTACTTC
TRBV19	TRBJ1-5	few	.	CASSIDRLTLWTQHF	TGTGCCAGTAGTATAGATCGTTTAACCCTATGGACCCAGCATTTT
TRBV5-1	TRBJ1-2	.	.	CASGENYGYTF	TGCGCAAGCGGGGAGAACTATGGCTACACCTTC
TRBV5-1	TRBJ1-3	few	.	CASSLGEASGNTIYF	TGCGCCAGCAGCTTGGGAGAGGCCTCTGGAAACACCATATATTTT
TRBV28	TRBJ2-7	.	TRBD2	CASSLRPGLADLYAYEQYF	TGTGCCAGCAGCCTACGCCCGGGACTAGCGGACCTTTATGCCTACGAGCAGTACTTC
TRBV11-2	TRBJ1-1	.	TRBD1	CASSLATGQGAEAFF	TGTGCCAGCAGCTTAGCTACGGGACAGGGAGCTGAAGCTTTCTTT
TRBV28	TRBJ2-2	.	.	CASNDGGIGELFF	TGTGCCAGTAATGACGGAGGGATCGGGGAGCTGTTTTTT
TRBV6-5	TRBJ1-1	.	.	CASSWGQNTEAFF	TGTGCCAGCAGCTGGGGGCAGAACACTGAAGCTTTCTTT
TRBV5-5	TRBJ2-7	.	TRBD2	CASSGWGGGSSEQYF	TGTGCCAGCAGCGGCTGGGGGGGAGGTTCCTCCGAGCAGTACTTC
TRBV4-3	TRBJ2-1	.	TRBD2	CASSLIAGGVTFNEQFF	TGCGCCAGCAGCCTTATAGCGGGAGGGGTTACTTTCAATGAGCAGTTCTTC
TRBV30	TRBJ1-4	.	.	CAWSVARGGEKLFF	TGTGCCTGGAGTGTTGCAAGGGGAGGTGAAAAACTGTTTTTT
TRBV7-2	TRBJ2-3	.	.	CASSLGGRDTQYF	TGTGCCAGCAGCTTAGGGGGGCGAGATACGCAGTATTTT
TRBV10-1	TRBJ2-3	.	.	CASNFPSARDTQYF	TGCGCCAGCAATTTTCCTAGCGCCCGAGATACGCAGTATTTT
TRBV18	TRBJ2-7	.	TRBD2	CASSPFVAGGGSYEQYF	TGTGCCAGCTCACCTTTCGTAGCGGGAGGGGGTAGCTACGAGCAGTACTTC